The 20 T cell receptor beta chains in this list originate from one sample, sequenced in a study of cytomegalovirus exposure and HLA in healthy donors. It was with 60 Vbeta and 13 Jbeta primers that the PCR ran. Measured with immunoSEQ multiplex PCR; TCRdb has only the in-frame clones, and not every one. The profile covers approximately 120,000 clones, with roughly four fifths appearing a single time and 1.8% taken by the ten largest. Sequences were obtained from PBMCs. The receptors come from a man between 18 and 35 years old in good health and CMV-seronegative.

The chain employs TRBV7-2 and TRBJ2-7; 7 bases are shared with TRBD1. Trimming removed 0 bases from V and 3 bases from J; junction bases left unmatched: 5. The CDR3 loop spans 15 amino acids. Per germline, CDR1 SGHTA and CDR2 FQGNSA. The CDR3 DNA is TGTGCCAGCAGCTTAGCGCCCCAGGGGGACTACGAGCAGTACTTC. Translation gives CASSLAPQGDYEQYF.

The CDR3 DNA follows: TGTGCCAGCAGCTTACCCCACCAACAGGGGGCTGGGGCCAACGTCCTGACTTTC. Encoded protein: CASSLPHQQGAGANVLTF. The chain uses TRBV11-3 and TRBJ2-6; 8 nucleotides agree with TRBD1. Germline V gene lookup returns CDR1 SGHNT and CDR2 YENEEA. This CDR3 spans 18 amino acids. V shed 2 bases and J 2 bases; nucleotides not matched to a gene: 8.

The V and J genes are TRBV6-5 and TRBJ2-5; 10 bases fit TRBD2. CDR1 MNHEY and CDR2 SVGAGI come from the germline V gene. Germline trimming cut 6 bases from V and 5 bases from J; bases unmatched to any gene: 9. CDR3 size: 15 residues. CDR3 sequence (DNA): TGTGCCAGCAGAGCCGGGACTAGCGTAGGGGAGACCCAGTACTTC. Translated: CASRAGTSVGETQYF.

CDR3 DNA: TGTGCCATCAGCGCCGGGACAGGATTGAACACCGGGGAGCTGTTTTTT. Translating gives CAISAGTGLNTGELFF. The chain couples TRBV10-3 to TRBJ2-2; 8 bases match TRBD1. The CDR3 runs to 16 residues. Germline V CDR1 and CDR2: ENHRY, SYGVKD. The junction had 7 bases not matched to a gene; V was cut back by 6 bases and J by 1 base.

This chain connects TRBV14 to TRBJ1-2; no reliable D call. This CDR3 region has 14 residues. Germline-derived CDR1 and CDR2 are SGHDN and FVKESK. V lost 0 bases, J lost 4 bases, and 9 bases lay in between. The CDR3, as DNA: TGTGCCAGCAGCCAAGATTTACGGGGCTATGGCTACACCTTC. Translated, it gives CASSQDLRGYGYTF.

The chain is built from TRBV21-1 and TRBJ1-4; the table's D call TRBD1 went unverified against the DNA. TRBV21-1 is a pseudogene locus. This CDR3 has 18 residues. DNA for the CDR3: TGTGCCAGCAGCGAGGAAGGAAGGGGAAGGGCAACTAATGAAAAACTGTTTTTT. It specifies CASSEEGRGRATNEKLFF.

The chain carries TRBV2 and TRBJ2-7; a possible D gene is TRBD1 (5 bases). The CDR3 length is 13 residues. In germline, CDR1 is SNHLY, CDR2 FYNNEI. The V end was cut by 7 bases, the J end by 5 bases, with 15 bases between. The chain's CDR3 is CASTPMKGNEQYF. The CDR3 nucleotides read TGTGCCAGCACCCCCATGAAGGGGAACGAGCAGTACTTC.

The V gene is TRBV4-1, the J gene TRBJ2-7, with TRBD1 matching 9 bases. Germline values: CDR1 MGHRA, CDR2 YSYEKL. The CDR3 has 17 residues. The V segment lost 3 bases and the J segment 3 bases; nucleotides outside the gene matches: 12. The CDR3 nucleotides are TGCGCCAGCAGCCAGTCCGGGACAGGGAAAAAGTTCTACGAGCAGTACTTC. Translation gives CASSQSGTGKKFYEQYF.

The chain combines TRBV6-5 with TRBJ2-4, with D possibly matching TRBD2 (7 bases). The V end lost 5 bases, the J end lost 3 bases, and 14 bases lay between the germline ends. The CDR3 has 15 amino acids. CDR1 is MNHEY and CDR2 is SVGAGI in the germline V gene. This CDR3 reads CASSRGGQFKNIQYF. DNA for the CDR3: TGTGCCAGCAGTCGCGGGGGCCAGTTCAAAAACATTCAGTACTTC.

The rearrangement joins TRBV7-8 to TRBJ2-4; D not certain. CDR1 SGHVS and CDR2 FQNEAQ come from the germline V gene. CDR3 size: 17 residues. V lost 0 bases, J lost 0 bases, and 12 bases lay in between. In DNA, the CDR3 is TGTGCCAGCAGCTTAGCAGGCAATACAGTAGCCAAAAACATTCAGTACTTC. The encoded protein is CASSLAGNTVAKNIQYF.

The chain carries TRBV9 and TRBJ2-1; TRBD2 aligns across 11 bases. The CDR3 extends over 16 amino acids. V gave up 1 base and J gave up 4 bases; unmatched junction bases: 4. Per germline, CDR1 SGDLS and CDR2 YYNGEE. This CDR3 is CASSVRGTSGYNEQFF. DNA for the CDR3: TGTGCCAGCAGCGTAAGGGGGACTAGCGGTTACAATGAGCAGTTCTTC.

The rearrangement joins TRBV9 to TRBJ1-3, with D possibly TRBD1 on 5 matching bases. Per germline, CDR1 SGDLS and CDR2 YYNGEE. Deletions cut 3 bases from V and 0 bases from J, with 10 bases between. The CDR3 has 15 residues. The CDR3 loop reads CASSEAGNSGNTIYF. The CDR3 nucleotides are TGTGCCAGCAGCGAGGCAGGGAACTCTGGAAACACCATATATTTT.

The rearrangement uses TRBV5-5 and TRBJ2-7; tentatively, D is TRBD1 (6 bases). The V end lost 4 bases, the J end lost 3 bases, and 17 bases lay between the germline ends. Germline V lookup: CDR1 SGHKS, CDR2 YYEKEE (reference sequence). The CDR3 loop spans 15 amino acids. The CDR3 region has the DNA TGTGCCAGCAGCCTCGCCCCAGGGGTAGGCTACGAGCAGTACTTC. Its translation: CASSLAPGVGYEQYF.

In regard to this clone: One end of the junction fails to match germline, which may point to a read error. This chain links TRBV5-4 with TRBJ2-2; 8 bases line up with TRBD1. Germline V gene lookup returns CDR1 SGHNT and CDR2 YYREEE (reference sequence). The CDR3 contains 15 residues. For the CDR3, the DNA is TGTGCCAGCAGCCTCTGGACAGGGCTTACCGGGGGGCTGTTTTTT. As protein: CASSLWTGLTGGLFF.

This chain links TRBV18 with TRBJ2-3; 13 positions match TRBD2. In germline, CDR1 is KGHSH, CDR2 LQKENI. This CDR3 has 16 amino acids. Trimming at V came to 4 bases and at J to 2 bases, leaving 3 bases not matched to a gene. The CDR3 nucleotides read TGTGCCAGCTCACACGGACTAGCGGGGGACACAGATACGCAGTATTTT. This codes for CASSHGLAGDTDTQYF.

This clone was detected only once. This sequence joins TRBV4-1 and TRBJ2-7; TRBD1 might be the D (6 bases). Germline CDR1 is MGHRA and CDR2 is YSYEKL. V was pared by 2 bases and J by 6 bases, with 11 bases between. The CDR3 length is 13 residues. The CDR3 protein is CASSQHTGSEQYF. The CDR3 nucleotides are TGCGCCAGCAGCCAACACACAGGGTCCGAGCAGTACTTC.

The CDR3 DNA follows: TGTGCCAGTAGTTCCACGAACAGGGGGCTGGCCGGAAACACCATATATTTT. Protein: CASSSTNRGLAGNTIYF. This rearrangement joins TRBV19 to TRBJ1-3; 9 nucleotides match TRBD1. This CDR3 region has 17 residues. The V gene's germline CDR1 is LNHDA and CDR2 SQIVND (reference sequence). Unmatched junction bases numbered 12, after V lost 5 bases and J lost 4 bases.

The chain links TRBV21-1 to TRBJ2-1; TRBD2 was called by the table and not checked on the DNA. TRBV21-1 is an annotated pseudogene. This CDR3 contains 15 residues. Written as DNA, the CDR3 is TGTGCCAGCAGGGGGGGGCAGGGATCCTACAATGAGCAGTTCTTC. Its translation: CASRGGQGSYNEQFF.

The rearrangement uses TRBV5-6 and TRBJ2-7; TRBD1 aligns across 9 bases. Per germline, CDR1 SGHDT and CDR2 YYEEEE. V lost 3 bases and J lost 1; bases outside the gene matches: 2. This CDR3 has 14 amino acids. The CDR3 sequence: CASSSGTGSYEQYF. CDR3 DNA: TGTGCCAGCAGCTCGGGGACAGGGTCCTACGAGCAGTACTTC. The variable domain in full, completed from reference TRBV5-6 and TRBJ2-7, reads DAGVTQSPTHLIKTRGQQVTLRCSPKSGHDTVSWYQQALGQGPQFIFQYYEEEERQRGNFPDRFSGHQFPNYSSELNVNALLLGDSALYLCASSSGTGSYEQYFGPGTRLTVT.

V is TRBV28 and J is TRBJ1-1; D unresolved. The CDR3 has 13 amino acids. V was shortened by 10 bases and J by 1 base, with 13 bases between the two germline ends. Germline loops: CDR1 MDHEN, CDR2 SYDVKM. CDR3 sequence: CAILHPQNTEAFF. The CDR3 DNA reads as TGTGCCATATTACACCCTCAGAACACTGAAGCTTTCTTT.